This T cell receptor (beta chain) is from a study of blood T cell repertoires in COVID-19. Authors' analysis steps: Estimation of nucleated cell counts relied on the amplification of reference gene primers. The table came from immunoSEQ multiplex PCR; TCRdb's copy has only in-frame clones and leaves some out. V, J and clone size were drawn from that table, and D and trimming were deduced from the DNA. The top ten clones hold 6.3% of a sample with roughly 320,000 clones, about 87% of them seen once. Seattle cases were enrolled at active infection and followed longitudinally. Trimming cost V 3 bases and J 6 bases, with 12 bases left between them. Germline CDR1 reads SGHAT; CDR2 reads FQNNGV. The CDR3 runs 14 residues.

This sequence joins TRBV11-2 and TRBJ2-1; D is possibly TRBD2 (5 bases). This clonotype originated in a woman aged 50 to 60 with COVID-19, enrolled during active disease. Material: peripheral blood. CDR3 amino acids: CASSFGLGSNEQFF. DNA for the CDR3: TGTGCCAGCAGCTTCGGTTTAGGGAGCAATGAGCAGTTCTTC.